The clone carrying this TCR beta chain appeared a few times. The antigen remains unidentified. The CDR3 length is 14 residues. Trimming removed 4 bases from V and 5 bases from J, with 17 bases in between. CDR1 SQVTM and CDR2 ANQGSEA come from the germline V gene. The data stem from a study of chemoradiotherapy in HPV16-positive cancers. Study-wide results and limits: HPV-specific T cells were functionally defined from only two HPV16-positive patients. Better recurrence-free survival went with HPV-responsive T-cell expansion in HPV16-positive patients.

The repertoire was sequenced with immunoSEQ multiplex PCR; TCRdb's copy has only in-frame clones and lacks some. The sample includes about 12,000 clones, around 72% seen only once; the top ten take 8.3%. The material was obtained from a patient who underwent chemoradiotherapy. The chain employs TRBV29-1 and TRBJ2-5, with no clear D. This receptor was obtained from a human donor with HPV-associated anogenital cancer. The CDR3 region has the DNA TGCAGCGTTGTGCACAGAGCCGGGTGGGAGACCCAGTACTTC. It specifies CSVVHRAGWETQYF.